The source of this T cell receptor beta chain is a study of T-cell reconstitution after alpha-beta-depleted transplantation in children. Study outcomes and limitations: The authors attributed T-cell counts and diversity one year after transplant mostly to newly produced T cells. Several hundred expanded graft clones reportedly gave rise to the alpha-beta T cells present about two months after transplant. Some patients showed high day-60 TCRbeta diversity, which derived from surviving recipient T cells and thymic progenitors.

This clonotype occurred many times. The antigen is unknown. Preparation of the TCRbeta library used unique molecular identifiers. MiXCR, run by TCRdb on the PCR reads, gives a single entry per CDR3 protein. Of approximately 500,000 distinct CDR3 sequences listed, roughly a tenth are singletons. V lost 6 bases to trimming and J lost 0 bases, with 15 bases between them. CDR3 length: 16 amino acids. The V gene's germline CDR1 is SGHRS and CDR2 YFSETQ. This clonotype was obtained from a child younger than 10 with inherited bone marrow failure, due to receive a stem cell transplant. This rearrangement joins TRBV5-1 to TRBJ2-2, with D possibly called TRBD1 or TRBD2 (6 bases each). The specimen was PBMCs, collected before TCRalphabeta/CD19-depleted stem cell transplant. The CDR3 region is CASKDSSGSNTGELFF. The CDR3, as DNA: TGCGCCAGCAAGGACAGTAGCGGCTCGAACACCGGGGAGCTGTTTTTT. The full variable domain, with the rest looked up from reference TRBV5-1 and TRBJ2-2, is KAGVTQTPRYLIKTRGQQVTLSCSPISGHRSVSWYQQTPGQGLQFLFEYFSETQRNKGNFPGRFSGRQFSNSRSEMNVSTLELGDSALYLCASKDSSGSNTGELFFGEGSRLTVL.